This entry lists 30 T cell receptor beta chains sequenced from one sample in a study of shared clonotypes between healthy human individuals. The data were produced by immunoSEQ multiplex PCR, yet TCRdb's version contains in-frame clones alone and is incomplete. The sample has 2,500,000 or so clones; more than 80% are singletons. Sequencing was done on a sample of naive CD4+ T cells sorted from blood. The subset: CD45RA+ positively selected. These receptors were taken from a young man in good health.

This clone has a single count. The chain links TRBV18 to TRBJ1-2, with D maybe TRBD1 (5 bases). The length of the CDR3 is 17 residues. V dropped 0 bases and J dropped 6 bases, with 20 bases sitting between them. Per germline, CDR1 KGHSH and CDR2 LQKENI. The CDR3 DNA follows: TGTGCCAGCTCACCACCAGGGGCCGGGGACTATAGGGATGGCTACACCTTC. This translates into CASSPPGAGDYRDGYTF.

The chain combines TRBV28 with TRBJ1-2; D is unclear. The CDR3 is 15 residues long. The V gene lost 5 bases and the J gene lost 5 bases, with 18 bases spanning the gap. Germline CDR1 MDHEN, CDR2 SYDVKM. The CDR3, as DNA: TGTGCCAGCAGTGTATCGCCGCCTCCAGAGTATGGCTACACCTTC. It specifies CASSVSPPPEYGYTF.

The chain joins TRBV18 to TRBJ2-3; 7 bases are shared with TRBD2. The V and J ends lost 5 bases and 4 bases, in that order; junction bases with no gene match: 24. CDR1 and CDR2 from the germline V gene are KGHSH and LQKENI. The CDR3 consists of 20 residues. In DNA, the CDR3 is TGTGCCAGCTCATCAGGGACCAGCGGGGAGAATTGGTTTTCCCCAGATACGCAGTATTTT. Its translation is CASSSGTSGENWFSPDTQYF.

The CDR3 DNA is TGTGCTAGTGGTTTACCTCAAAACCAGAGCTCTGGAAACACCATATATTTT. Translated, it gives CASGLPQNQSSGNTIYF. The chain recombines TRBV12-5 with TRBJ1-3; D gene ambiguous. Germline V CDR1 and CDR2: LGHNT, FRNRAP. This CDR3 spans 17 amino acids. The ends were cut back, 3 bases at V and 0 bases at J, with 15 bases in the middle.

This chain uses TRBV11-2 with TRBJ2-7, with a possible D match to TRBD1 (7 bases). Germline-derived CDR1 and CDR2 are SGHAT and FQNNGV. The CDR3 totals 15 residues. Trimming left V 1 base short and J 6 bases short, with 16 bases between. The CDR3 region is CASSLGIRGAAEQYF. CDR3 nucleotides: TGTGCCAGCAGCTTAGGAATCAGGGGGGCGGCCGAGCAGTACTTC.

The chain has TRBV19 and TRBJ1-1; D possibly corresponds to TRBD1 (5 bases). This CDR3 has 16 amino acids. Trimming stripped 2 bases from V and 1 base from J, with 14 bases between. Germline CDR1 and CDR2: LNHDA and SQIVND (reference sequence). The CDR3 DNA sequence: TGTGCCAGTAGTATACTTACGGGGCGGGCGAACACTGAAGCTTTCTTT. This sequence encodes CASSILTGRANTEAFF.

A single count supports this clone. The chain carries TRBV4-3 and TRBJ2-7, with no clear D. The CDR3 length is 16 residues. The germline V gene encodes CDR1 LGHNA and CDR2 YSLEER. The ends were cut back, 4 bases at V and 0 bases at J, with 16 bases in the middle. The CDR3 DNA reads as TGCGCCAGCAGCCCTGTTTCTTCTACAGTCTCCTACGAGCAGTACTTC. Translation gives CASSPVSSTVSYEQYF.

The chain uses TRBV7-9 and TRBJ1-5; D is unresolved. The length of the CDR3 is 13 residues. CDR1 is SEHNR, CDR2 FQNEAQ, per germline (reference sequence). V gave up 0 bases and J gave up 7 bases, with 7 bases separating them. CDR3 DNA: TGTGCCAGCAGCTTAGCGCTTGGGCAGCCCCAGCATTTT. As protein: CASSLALGQPQHF.

The chain combines TRBV5-1 with TRBJ2-5; D remains unclear. Per the germline V gene, CDR1 is SGHRS and CDR2 is YFSETQ. Trimming cost V 0 bases and J 3 bases, with 9 bases left between them. CDR3 length equals 14 residues. CDR3 nucleotides: TGCGCCAGCAGCTTGGCCCGGGCAAAAGAGACCCAGTACTTC. Protein product: CASSLARAKETQYF.

The chain is built from TRBV10-2 and TRBJ1-1; D uncertain. The V and J ends lost 2 bases and 1 base respectively, with 8 bases between them. Germline CDR1 is WSHSY and CDR2 is SAAADI. CDR3 length equals 14 residues. The DNA of the CDR3 is TGCGCCAGCAGTGAGAGGCTACCGAACACTGAAGCTTTCTTT. Translation gives CASSERLPNTEAFF.

The V and J genes are TRBV30 and TRBJ2-2; 9 bases are a match to TRBD1. Per the germline V gene, CDR1 is GTSNPN and CDR2 is SVGIG (reference sequence). V was clipped by 5 bases and J by 4 bases; unmatched bases: 5. This CDR3 is built from 14 residues. CDR3 coding DNA: TGTGCCTGGGACCGGGACAGGGTCACCGGGGAGCTGTTTTTT. The encoded protein is CAWDRDRVTGELFF. Full variable domain (remainder filled in from reference TRBV30 and TRBJ2-2): SQTIHQWPATLVQPVGSPLSLECTVEGTSNPNLYWYRQAAGRGLQLLFYSVGIGQISSEVPQNLSASRPQDRQFILSSKKLLLSDSGFYLCAWDRDRVTGELFFGEGSRLTVL.

The rearrangement joins TRBV28 to TRBJ2-7; 11 bases map to TRBD2. CDR1 and CDR2 from the germline V gene are MDHEN and SYDVKM. This CDR3 comprises 15 residues. The V segment lost 6 bases and the J segment 2 bases; nucleotides outside the gene matches: 6. The CDR3 spells CASRQPGLAAYEQYF. CDR3 nucleotides: TGTGCCAGCAGACAACCGGGACTAGCGGCCTACGAGCAGTACTTC.

The chain is built from TRBV9 and TRBJ2-1; D ambiguous. Germline V gene lookup returns CDR1 SGDLS and CDR2 YYNGEE. CDR3 size: 14 residues. V lost 0 bases to trimming and J lost 3 bases, with 7 bases between them. CDR3 protein: CASSVGTDYNEQFF. In DNA form, the CDR3 reads TGTGCCAGCAGCGTAGGAACAGACTACAATGAGCAGTTCTTC. The full variable domain, in which reference TRBV9 and TRBJ2-1 provide the parts outside the CDR3, is DSGVTQTPKHLITATGQRVTLRCSPRSGDLSVYWYQQSLDQGLQFLIQYYNGEERAKGNILERFSAQQFPDLHSELNLSSLELGDSALYFCASSVGTDYNEQFFGPGTRLTVL.

This rearrangement joins TRBV6-1 to TRBJ2-3; D is ambiguous. The CDR3 has 16 amino acids. CDR1 is MNHNS and CDR2 is SASEGT in the germline V gene. The ends were cut back, 2 bases at V and 4 bases at J, with 16 bases in the middle. The CDR3: CASSEYDLLIADTQYF. CDR3 DNA: TGTGCCAGCAGTGAATATGACCTCCTCATCGCAGATACGCAGTATTTT.

The chain combines TRBV10-3 with TRBJ2-1; TRBD2 aligns across 9 bases. The V segment lost 3 bases and the J segment 2 bases; nucleotides outside the gene matches: 5. The CDR3 runs 16 residues. The germline V gene has CDR1 ENHRY and CDR2 SYGVKD. The CDR3 loop is CAISEGLAGTYNEQFF. The CDR3 nucleotides read TGTGCCATCAGTGAAGGGCTAGCGGGAACCTACAATGAGCAGTTCTTC.

Only one count was recorded for this clone. The chain links TRBV19 to TRBJ2-5; the match to TRBD2 covers 11 bases. J gave up 7 bases and V 5 bases, and 15 bases lay outside the gene matches. Germline CDR1 and CDR2: LNHDA and SQIVND (reference sequence). The CDR3 runs 17 residues. The CDR3 spells CASSLDAGTSGRGTQYF. CDR3 sequence (DNA): TGTGCCAGTAGTCTTGATGCCGGGACTAGCGGTCGAGGGACCCAGTACTTC.

V is TRBV7-9 and J is TRBJ2-1; 7 nucleotides align to TRBD2. V lost 3 bases, J lost 7 bases, and 15 bases stayed unmatched. CDR1 and CDR2 from the germline V gene are SEHNR and FQNEAQ (reference sequence). This CDR3 comprises 17 residues. The CDR3 region has the DNA TGTGCCAGCAGCTTTTATTCAGCGGCGGGAGATAGTAATGAGCAGTTCTTC. This gives the protein CASSFYSAAGDSNEQFF.

Remarks on this clone: The same CDR3 also results from other DNA sequences found in this sample. The chain uses TRBV9 and TRBJ1-2, with TRBD1 matching over 7 bases. Germline CDR1 reads SGDLS; CDR2 reads YYNGEE. The CDR3 runs to 14 residues. The J segment lost 0 bases and the V segment lost 3 bases, leaving 2 bases of the junction unmatched. This chain's CDR3 is CASSAGTANYGYTF. CDR3 DNA sequence: TGTGCCAGCAGCGCTGGGACAGCTAACTATGGCTACACCTTC.

The V and J genes are TRBV18 and TRBJ1-2; D is uncertain. Between the trimmed V and J ends, which lost 1 base and 2 bases, there was a span of 8 bases. There are 14 residues in the CDR3. From germline, CDR1 is KGHSH and CDR2 LQKENI. CDR3 DNA: TGTGCCAGCTCACCACTAGCTTTAAACTATGGCTACACCTTC. Translation gives CASSPLALNYGYTF. Filled out from reference TRBV18 and TRBJ1-2, the complete variable domain reads NAGVMQNPRHLVRRRGQEARLRCSPMKGHSHVYWYRQLPEEGLKFMVYLQKENIIDESGMPKERFSAEFPKEGPSILRIQQVVRGDSAAYFCASSPLALNYGYTFGSGTRLTVV.

Only one count was recorded for this clone. The chain uses TRBV4-3 and TRBJ2-1; D ambiguous. The V end was cut by 0 bases, the J end by 0 bases, with 6 bases between. Germline-derived CDR1 and CDR2 are LGHNA and YSLEER. The CDR3 runs to 15 residues. The CDR3 coding sequence is TGCGCCAGCAGCCAAGAGTTACTCTCCTACAATGAGCAGTTCTTC. Amino acid sequence: CASSQELLSYNEQFF.

The chain employs TRBV4-1 and TRBJ2-2, with 11 nucleotides matching TRBD1. The CDR3 runs 18 residues. Looked up from germline, CDR1 is MGHRA and CDR2 is YSYEKL. V lost 4 bases to trimming and J lost 5 bases; unmatched junction nucleotides: 12. The CDR3 DNA is TGCGCCAGCAGCCGAGAGCCCGGGACAGGGGGAGTAACCGGGGAGCTGTTTTTT. Its translation is CASSREPGTGGVTGELFF.

A word on this clone: This same CDR3 is encoded by further DNA sequences in the sample. The chain links TRBV30 to TRBJ2-1; 10 nucleotides agree with TRBD2. Germline CDR1 and CDR2: GTSNPN and SVGIG (reference sequence). The CDR3 has 15 amino acids. The trim removed 0 bases at V and 5 bases at J, leaving 4 bases unmatched. The CDR3 sequence: CAWSVRLAGDNEQFF. As DNA, the CDR3 is TGTGCCTGGAGTGTACGGCTAGCGGGGGACAATGAGCAGTTCTTC.

The sample holds one count of this clone. This chain joins TRBV10-3 and TRBJ1-1; D is unclear. Germline values: CDR1 ENHRY, CDR2 SYGVKD. The CDR3 has 14 amino acids. The V end was cut by 1 base, the J end by 9 bases, with 15 bases between. The CDR3 protein is CAISELPSLQQAFF. The CDR3 coding sequence is TGTGCCATCAGTGAGTTGCCCTCCCTCCAGCAAGCTTTCTTT.

V gene TRBV7-3 combines with J gene TRBJ2-3; D not certain. V lost 1 base, J lost 0 bases, and 8 bases lay in between. The germline V gene has CDR1 SGHTA and CDR2 FQGTGA. The CDR3 is made up of 15 amino acids. The CDR3 reads CASSLNAISTDTQYF. CDR3 coding DNA: TGTGCCAGCAGCTTAAACGCCATTAGCACAGATACGCAGTATTTT.

CDR3 coding DNA: TGTGCCAGTACCCCCACAGGGGGCGGAAACACCATATATTTT. Protein sequence: CASTPTGGGNTIYF. This sequence joins TRBV19 and TRBJ1-3, with 9 bases fitting TRBD1. This CDR3 is 14 amino acids long. Germline V gene lookup returns CDR1 LNHDA and CDR2 SQIVND (reference sequence). The ends lost 7 bases at V and 4 bases at J; junction bases unmatched: 5.

CDR3 protein: CASSEGTSIYGYTF. As DNA, the CDR3 is TGTGCCAGCAGTGAGGGGACATCCATCTATGGCTACACCTTC. The chain joins TRBV25-1 to TRBJ1-2; D possibly corresponds to TRBD1 (6 bases). The germline V and J ends were trimmed by 3 bases and 4 bases, with 12 bases remaining between them. CDR3 length: 14 amino acids. Germline V gene lookup returns CDR1 MGHDK and CDR2 SYGVNS.

This clone appeared a single time. The genes are TRBV6-1 and TRBJ1-5; D gene uncertain. In germline, CDR1 is MNHNS, CDR2 SASEGT. The CDR3 loop spans 18 amino acids. Trimming took off 3 bases at V and 0 bases at J, with 18 bases between the two ends. The DNA for the CDR3 is TGTGCCAGCAGTGAGGAAGGCTACTTTACTATTAGCAATCAGCCCCAGCATTTT. This sequence encodes CASSEEGYFTISNQPQHF.

The chain carries TRBV6-1 and TRBJ1-1, with D possibly matching TRBD1 (5 bases). CDR1 and CDR2 (germline): MNHNS, SASEGT. The CDR3 loop spans 13 amino acids. Trimming took 7 bases from V and 9 from J, leaving 18 bases between them. In nucleotides, the CDR3 is TGTGCCAGCAAGGGATTTGTCGGGACTAAAGCTTTCTTT. Translating it yields CASKGFVGTKAFF.

V usage is TRBV30 and J usage is TRBJ1-4, with D possibly TRBD1 on 5 matching bases. The V and J ends lost 4 bases and 7 bases respectively, with 13 bases between them. The germline gives CDR1 GTSNPN, CDR2 SVGIG (reference sequence). The CDR3 is 13 residues long. CDR3 protein: CAWTGQVLEKLFF. The CDR3 DNA is TGTGCCTGGACGGGGCAGGTACTTGAAAAACTGTTTTTT.

This chain links TRBV7-2 with TRBJ2-5; D is perhaps TRBD1 or TRBD2 (5 bases each). V lost 2 bases and J lost 3, with 7 bases in between. There are 13 residues in the CDR3. CDR1 SGHTA and CDR2 FQGNSA come from the germline V gene. The CDR3 region is CASSLWGKETQYF. CDR3 in DNA: TGTGCCAGCAGCTTATGGGGGAAAGAGACCCAGTACTTC.